Listed below are T cell receptor beta chains from one sample, sequenced in a study of T cell responses to AZD1222 COVID-19 vaccine. Clones were sequenced by immunoSEQ multiplex PCR, and TCRdb holds only the in-frame ones, with some missing. In the table there are about 110,000 clones, 90% of which are singletons. The source was peripheral blood, collected on day 0 of AZD1222 vaccination. These receptors were obtained from an adult in good health. Each CDR3 is given with its conserved first and last residue. D genes are given only for firm matches. Clone sizes are given selectively: once, few, many, or a class where the clone is expanded.

size: -; D: -; V: TRBV20-1; J: TRBJ2-1; DNA: TGCAGTGCTAGTACCCCAAGCGGGCGAATTTACAATGAGCAGTTCTTC; CDR3: CSASTPSGRIYNEQFF
size: -; D: -; V: TRBV15; J: TRBJ2-7; DNA: TGTGCCACCAGCATTTCGGGAGAGTCCTACGAGCAGTACTTC; CDR3: CATSISGESYEQYF
size: -; D: -; V: TRBV12-3/TRBV12-4; J: TRBJ1-5; DNA: TGTGCCAGCAGTTTGAATCTTCAGCCCCAGCATTTT; CDR3: CASSLNLQPQHF
size: -; D: -; V: TRBV6-5; J: TRBJ1-1; DNA: TGTGCCACGGTAAGGGGGGCGAACACTGAAGCTTTCTTT; CDR3: CATVRGANTEAFF
size: -; D: TRBD1; V: TRBV19; J: TRBJ1-5; DNA: TGTGCCAGTAACCCCAGGGGGGGCTGGGGCAATCAGCCCCAGCATTTT; CDR3: CASNPRGGWGNQPQHF
size: -; D: TRBD2; V: TRBV27; J: TRBJ2-5; DNA: TGTGCCAGCAGTTTAATAGCGGGAGGACAAGAGACCCAGTACTTC; CDR3: CASSLIAGGQETQYF
size: -; D: -; V: TRBV5-1; J: TRBJ1-1; DNA: TGCGCCAGCAGCTGGACGGGAGACGAGGCTTTCTTT; CDR3: CASSWTGDEAFF
size: -; D: -; V: TRBV5-1; J: TRBJ2-3; DNA: TGCGCCAGCAAGGATGGGGGTATTACAGATACGCAGTATTTT; CDR3: CASKDGGITDTQYF
size: -; D: -; V: TRBV28; J: TRBJ1-1; DNA: TGTGCCAGCAGTTTAATGACAACTGAAGCTTTCTTT; CDR3: CASSLMTTEAFF
size: -; D: -; V: TRBV28; J: TRBJ1-5; DNA: TGTGCCAGCAGTCCACTCAATCAGCCCCAGCATTTT; CDR3: CASSPLNQPQHF
size: -; D: TRBD2; V: TRBV7-2; J: TRBJ2-5; DNA: TGTGCCAGCAGCTCCTCAGCGGGATCAGTCGGTGAGACCCAGTACTTC; CDR3: CASSSSAGSVGETQYF
size: -; D: -; V: TRBV10-1; J: TRBJ2-1; DNA: TGCGCCAGCAGTGAGCGGGAACCCTCCTACAATGAGCAGTTCTTC; CDR3: CASSEREPSYNEQFF
size: -; D: -; V: TRBV5-1; J: TRBJ2-3; DNA: TGCGCCAGCAGCCCCCTGGACCCGAGGCGGGATACGCAGTATTTT; CDR3: CASSPLDPRRDTQYF
size: few; D: -; V: TRBV11-2; J: TRBJ2-7; DNA: TGTGCCAGCACCTGGCTACCCTACGAGCAGTACTTC; CDR3: CASTWLPYEQYF
size: once; D: TRBD1; V: TRBV4-1; J: TRBJ2-5; DNA: TGCGCCAGCAGCCAGGTCCAACTCGCCTCAGGGGGAGAAGAAGAGACCCAGTACTTC; CDR3: CASSQVQLASGGEEETQYF
size: -; D: -; V: TRBV5-6; J: TRBJ2-7; DNA: TGTGCCAGCAGCGGCCCCAGGGTCGACGAGCAGTACTTC; CDR3: CASSGPRVDEQYF
size: -; D: TRBD2; V: TRBV7-6; J: TRBJ2-1; DNA: TGTGCCAGCAGCAACGGGGGGAGTCGTTACAATGAGCAGTTCTTC; CDR3: CASSNGGSRYNEQFF
size: -; D: TRBD1; V: TRBV28; J: TRBJ1-2; DNA: TGTGCCACGCTGGGGACAGACATACTTTATGGCTACACCTTC; CDR3: CATLGTDILYGYTF
size: -; D: TRBD2; V: TRBV4-3; J: TRBJ2-5; DNA: TGCGCCAGCAGCCAAGAAGCCGGGACTAGCTACACGGAGACCCAGTACTTC; CDR3: CASSQEAGTSYTETQYF
size: -; D: -; V: TRBV6-5; J: TRBJ1-4; DNA: TGTGCCAGCAGTAGCTGGGGGGCGGCTAATGAAAAACTGTTTTTT; CDR3: CASSSWGAANEKLFF
size: -; D: TRBD1; V: TRBV4-3; J: TRBJ1-1; DNA: TGCGCCAGCAGCCAAGACATCAGGGGGCGAACTGAAGCTTTCTTT; CDR3: CASSQDIRGRTEAFF
size: -; D: -; V: TRBV7-2; J: TRBJ1-5; DNA: TGTGCCAGCAGCTTAGCTCTGACTGACAGGCAGCCCCAGCATTTT; CDR3: CASSLALTDRQPQHF
size: many; D: -; V: TRBV4-1; J: TRBJ2-7; DNA: TGCGCCAGCAGACCCTTTCTGGGGGGAGTGATCTACGAGCAGTACTTC; CDR3: CASRPFLGGVIYEQYF
size: -; D: -; V: TRBV5-1; J: TRBJ2-3; DNA: TGCGCCAGCAGCTTAGGCGGGGCTAGGGCCACAGATACGCAGTATTTT; CDR3: CASSLGGARATDTQYF
size: -; D: TRBD2; V: TRBV27; J: TRBJ2-7; DNA: TGTGCCAGCAACCTAGCGGGAGCCGGTGAGCAGTACTTC; CDR3: CASNLAGAGEQYF
size: -; D: TRBD2; V: TRBV3-1/TRBV3-2; J: TRBJ2-7; DNA: TGTGCCAGCAGCCGGAGACTAGCGGGAGGGGAGCAGTACTTC; CDR3: CASSRRLAGGEQYF
size: -; D: -; V: TRBV19; J: TRBJ1-3; DNA: TGTGCCACTTCGACCTCTGGAAACACCATATATTTT; CDR3: CATSTSGNTIYF
size: -; D: -; V: TRBV28; J: TRBJ1-1; DNA: TGTGCCAGCAGCGTGACAGGTGAAGCTTTCTTT; CDR3: CASSVTGEAFF
size: -; D: -; V: TRBV6-5; J: TRBJ1-6; DNA: TGTGCCAGCAGTACCCCTCGGGCACCCCTCCACTTT; CDR3: CASSTPRAPLHF
size: -; D: TRBD2; V: TRBV9; J: TRBJ2-1; DNA: TGTGCCAGCAGCACAGGACTAGCGGGAGCTCATGAGCAGTTCTTC; CDR3: CASSTGLAGAHEQFF
size: -; D: -; V: TRBV14; J: TRBJ2-2; DNA: TGTGCCAGCAGCCAAGCCCCCCAGCCGCTTTACGTCGGGGAGCTGTTTTTT; CDR3: CASSQAPQPLYVGELFF
size: -; D: -; V: TRBV5-5; J: TRBJ1-4; DNA: TGTGCCAGCAGCCCCGGACAGTGGAATGAAAAACTGTTTTTT; CDR3: CASSPGQWNEKLFF
size: -; D: -; V: TRBV6-5; J: TRBJ2-5; DNA: TGTGCCAGCAGGCCCCTAAGCTCCCAAGAGACCCAGTACTTC; CDR3: CASRPLSSQETQYF
size: once; D: -; V: TRBV5-6; J: TRBJ2-5; DNA: TGTGCCAGCAGCTTGCGAGGGGAAGAGACCCAGTACTTC; CDR3: CASSLRGEETQYF
size: -; D: TRBD1; V: TRBV3-1/TRBV3-2; J: TRBJ1-5; DNA: TGTGCCAGCAGCCAACCAGGGGGGCAGCCCCAGCATTTT; CDR3: CASSQPGGQPQHF
size: -; D: -; V: TRBV6-2/TRBV6-3; J: TRBJ2-5; DNA: TGTGCCAGCAGTTACGGAGGGGGCCGGGAGACCCAGTACTTC; CDR3: CASSYGGGRETQYF
size: -; D: -; V: TRBV28; J: TRBJ2-1; DNA: TGTGCCAGCAGTTTACGTCAGGGAAAGAATGAGCAGTTCTTC; CDR3: CASSLRQGKNEQFF
size: -; D: TRBD1; V: TRBV27; J: TRBJ1-1; DNA: TGTGCCAGCAGTCACCATAGGACAGGCCAAACTGAAGCTTTCTTT; CDR3: CASSHHRTGQTEAFF
size: -; D: -; V: TRBV6-1; J: TRBJ1-3; DNA: TGTGCCAGCAGTGAAATGGTGGCAGGGGGAAACACCATATATTTT; CDR3: CASSEMVAGGNTIYF
size: -; D: -; V: TRBV7-9; J: TRBJ2-3; DNA: TGTGCCAGCGGGTCAGATACGCAGTATTTT; CDR3: CASGSDTQYF
size: -; D: TRBD2; V: TRBV6-5; J: TRBJ2-1; DNA: TGTGCCAGCAGTTACTGGGCGGGAGTCGATGAGCAGTTCTTC; CDR3: CASSYWAGVDEQFF
size: -; D: -; V: TRBV5-4; J: TRBJ2-5; DNA: TGTGCCAGCACCCGGGGGCGAATACAAGAGACCCAGTACTTC; CDR3: CASTRGRIQETQYF
size: -; D: TRBD1; V: TRBV7-2; J: TRBJ1-2; DNA: TGTGCCAGCAGCTTAGGACAGGGGGCGAACTATGGCTACACCTTC; CDR3: CASSLGQGANYGYTF
size: -; D: -; V: TRBV6-5; J: TRBJ1-1; DNA: TGTGCCAGCAGCAGCTCAGGGAGCATGAACACTGAAGCTTTCTTT; CDR3: CASSSSGSMNTEAFF
size: -; D: TRBD1; V: TRBV5-5; J: TRBJ1-5; DNA: TGTGCCAGCAGCGTTTACAGGGGGAATCAGCCCCAGCATTTT; CDR3: CASSVYRGNQPQHF
size: -; D: -; V: TRBV9; J: TRBJ2-2; DNA: TGTGCCAGCAGCGTAGGTCAGACAGAGACCGGGGAGCTGTTTTTT; CDR3: CASSVGQTETGELFF
size: -; D: -; V: TRBV23-1; J: TRBJ2-4; DNA: TGCGCCAGCAGTCAATCGGAGTCAGAAATAGCCAAAAACATTCAGTACTTC; CDR3: CASSQSESEIAKNIQYF
size: -; D: -; V: TRBV5-1; J: TRBJ1-4; DNA: TGCGCCAGCAGCTTGGGGTCCCCTGCGAATGAAAAACTGTTTTTT; CDR3: CASSLGSPANEKLFF
size: once; D: -; V: TRBV15; J: TRBJ1-4; DNA: TGTGCCACCAGCGCTAATGAAAAACTGTTTTTT; CDR3: CATSANEKLFF
size: -; D: -; V: TRBV30; J: TRBJ2-2; DNA: TGTGCCTGGACTCGAGCTGGGGGAACCGGGGAGCTGTTTTTT; CDR3: CAWTRAGGTGELFF
size: -; D: -; V: TRBV9; J: TRBJ2-3; DNA: TGTGCCAGCAGCGTAGGTGTCGGGGGATCGGGCACAGATACGCAGTATTTT; CDR3: CASSVGVGGSGTDTQYF
size: -; D: -; V: TRBV24-1; J: TRBJ2-7; DNA: TGTGCCACCAGTGATTCGTCGGCGGGGTACGAGCAGTACTTC; CDR3: CATSDSSAGYEQYF
size: -; D: TRBD1; V: TRBV19; J: TRBJ1-1; DNA: TGTGCCAGTAGGCCAGACAGGGTGAACACTGAAGCTTTCTTT; CDR3: CASRPDRVNTEAFF
size: -; D: -; V: TRBV3-1/TRBV3-2; J: TRBJ2-2; DNA: TGTGCCAGCAGCCGCGCAGGGCCGGGCACCGGGGAGCTGTTTTTT; CDR3: CASSRAGPGTGELFF
size: -; D: -; V: TRBV5-1; J: TRBJ1-1; DNA: TGCGCCAGCAGCAGGGGGACGGGAAATGAAGCTTTCTTT; CDR3: CASSRGTGNEAFF